Sequencing of this T cell receptor beta chain was carried out in a study of follicular helper T cells after annual influenza vaccination. Some clones are missing from TCRdb's copy, which holds only in-frame ones; the method was immunoSEQ multiplex PCR. The sample holds 2,500 to 3,000 clones, around four fifths seen once. The time point here: 2014-2015 season, pre-vaccination. Per the germline V gene, CDR1 is SGHTS and CDR2 is YDEGEE. The ends were cut back, 2 bases at V and 9 bases at J, with 18 bases in the middle. The CDR3 is 15 amino acids. This clone was counted only a few times. Its cognate antigen is unknown. Points from the study as a whole: Each annual vaccination recalled recurring oligoclonal ICOS+CD38+ cTfh clonotypes.

Source: CXCR5+ CD38- circulating T follicular helper cells from blood, taken on the day of influenza vaccination. As for subset: circulating Tfh, non-naive CD4+CXCR5+PD-1+ (ICOS+CD38+ or ICOS-CD38-). The chain has TRBV5-8 and TRBJ2-1; possibly TRBD1 for D (6 bases). This TCR was sampled from an adult who received the influenza vaccine. The CDR3 here is CASSFQVWKGGEQFF. The CDR3 DNA sequence: TGTGCCAGCAGCTTCCAGGTTTGGAAAGGGGGTGAGCAGTTCTTC.